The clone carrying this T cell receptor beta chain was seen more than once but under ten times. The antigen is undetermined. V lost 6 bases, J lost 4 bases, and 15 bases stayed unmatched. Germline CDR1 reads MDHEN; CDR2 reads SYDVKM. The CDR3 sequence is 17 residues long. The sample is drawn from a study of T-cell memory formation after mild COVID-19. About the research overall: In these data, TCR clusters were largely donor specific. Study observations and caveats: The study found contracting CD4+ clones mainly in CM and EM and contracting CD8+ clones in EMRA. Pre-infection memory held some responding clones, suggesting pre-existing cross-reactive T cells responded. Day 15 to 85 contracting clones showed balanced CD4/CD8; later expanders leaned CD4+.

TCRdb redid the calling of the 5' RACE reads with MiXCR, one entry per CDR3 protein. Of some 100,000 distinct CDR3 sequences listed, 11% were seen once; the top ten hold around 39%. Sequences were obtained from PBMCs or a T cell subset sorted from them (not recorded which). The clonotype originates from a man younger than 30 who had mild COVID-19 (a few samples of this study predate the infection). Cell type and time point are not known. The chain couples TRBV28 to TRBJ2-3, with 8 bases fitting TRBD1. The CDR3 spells CASRTTRDRLGADTQYF. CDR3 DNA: TGTGCCAGCAGGACAACCCGGGACAGGCTAGGAGCAGATACGCAGTATTTT.